This T cell receptor beta chain was profiled in a study of identical twins. Between the trimmed V and J ends, which lost 1 base and 3 bases, there was a span of 16 bases. The germline gives CDR1 SGHTA, CDR2 FQGNSA. The CDR3 spans 16 residues. TCRdb re-analysed the 5' RACE reads in MiXCR, keeping a single row per CDR3 protein. Here the sample spans 690,000 or so distinct CDR3 sequences, 8.5% to 9% being singletons. Many counts were recorded for this clonotype. This same sample was also taken into another study, of yellow fever vaccine responses in identical twins.

The clonotype originates from a woman in her late teens or twenties in good health. Sequenced sample: PBMCs. The chain couples TRBV7-2 to TRBJ2-7; D might be TRBD1 (6 bases). The CDR3 DNA follows: TGTGCCAGCAGCTTAGAATGGACAGAGATAGTCTACGAGCAGTACTTC. Its protein is CASSLEWTEIVYEQYF.